This TCR beta chain stems from a study of post-analysis software for immune sequencing data. Overall study results and limits: Among several TRBV segments more frequent in patients than controls were TRBV5-6, TRBV5-1 and TRBV20-1.

As regards this clonotype: Its antigen is undetermined.

The TCR beta cDNA libraries contained unique molecular identifiers. TCRdb itself ran the PCR reads through MiXCR, one entry per CDR3 protein. The sample lists roughly 870,000 distinct CDR3 sequences, roughly 58% seen once, with over 4% in the top ten. There are 15 residues in the CDR3. CDR1 is SGHRS and CDR2 is YFSETQ in the germline V gene. The germline V and J ends were trimmed by 2 bases and 0 bases, with 12 bases remaining between them. V and J are TRBV5-1 and TRBJ2-7; D possibly matches TRBD1 or TRBD2 (5 bases each). This receptor was obtained from a girl aged 5 to 17 with multiple sclerosis. Material: blood. The CDR3 sequence: CASSFLRGTSYEQYF. The CDR3 bases are TGCGCCAGCAGCTTTTTAAGAGGGACCTCCTACGAGCAGTACTTC.